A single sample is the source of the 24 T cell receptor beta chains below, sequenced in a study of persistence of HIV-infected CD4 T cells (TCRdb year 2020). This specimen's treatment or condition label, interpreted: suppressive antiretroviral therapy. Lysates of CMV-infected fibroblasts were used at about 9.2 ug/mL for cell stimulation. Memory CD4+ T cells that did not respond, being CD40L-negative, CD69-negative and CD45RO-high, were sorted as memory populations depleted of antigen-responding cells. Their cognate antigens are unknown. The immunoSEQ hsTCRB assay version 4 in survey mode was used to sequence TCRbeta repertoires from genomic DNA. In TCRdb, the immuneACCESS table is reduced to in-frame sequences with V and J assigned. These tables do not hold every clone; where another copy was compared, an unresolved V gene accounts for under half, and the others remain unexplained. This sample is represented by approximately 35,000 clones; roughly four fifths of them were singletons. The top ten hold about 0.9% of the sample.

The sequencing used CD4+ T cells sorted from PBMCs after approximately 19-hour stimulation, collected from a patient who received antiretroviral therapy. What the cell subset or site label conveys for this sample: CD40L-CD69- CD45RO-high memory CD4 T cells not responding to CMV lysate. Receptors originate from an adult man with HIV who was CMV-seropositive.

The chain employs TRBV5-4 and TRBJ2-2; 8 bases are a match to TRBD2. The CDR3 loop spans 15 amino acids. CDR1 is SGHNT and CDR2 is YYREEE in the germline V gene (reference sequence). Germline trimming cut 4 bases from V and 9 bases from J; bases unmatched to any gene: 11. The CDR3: CASSRGGLVPRELFF. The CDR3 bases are TGTGCCAGCAGCCGGGGGGGACTAGTTCCCCGGGAGCTGTTTTTT.

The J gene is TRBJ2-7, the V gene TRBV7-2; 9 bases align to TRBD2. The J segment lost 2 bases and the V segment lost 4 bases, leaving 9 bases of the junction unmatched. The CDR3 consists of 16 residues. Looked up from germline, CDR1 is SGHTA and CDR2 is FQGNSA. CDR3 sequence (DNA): TGTGCCAGCAGCTCCCGGGGTAGCGGGGGTGCCTACGAGCAGTACTTC. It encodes CASSSRGSGGAYEQYF.

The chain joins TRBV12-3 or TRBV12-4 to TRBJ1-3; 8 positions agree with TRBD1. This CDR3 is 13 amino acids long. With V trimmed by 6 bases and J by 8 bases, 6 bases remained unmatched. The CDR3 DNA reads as TGTGCCAGCAGAACGACAGGGGAGGACACCATATATTTT. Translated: CASRTTGEDTIYF.

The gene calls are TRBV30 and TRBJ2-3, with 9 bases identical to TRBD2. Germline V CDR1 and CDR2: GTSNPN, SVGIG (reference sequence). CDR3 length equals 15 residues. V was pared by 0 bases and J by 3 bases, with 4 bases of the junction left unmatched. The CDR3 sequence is CAWSVRRGGTDTQYF. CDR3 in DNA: TGTGCCTGGAGTGTAAGGCGGGGGGGGACAGATACGCAGTATTTT.

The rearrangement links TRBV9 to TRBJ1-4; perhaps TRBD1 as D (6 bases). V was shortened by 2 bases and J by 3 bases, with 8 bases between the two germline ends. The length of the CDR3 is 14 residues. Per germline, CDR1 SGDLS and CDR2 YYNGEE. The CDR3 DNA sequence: TGTGCCAGCAGCGTCGCAGGGGCTAATGAAAAACTGTTTTTT. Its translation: CASSVAGANEKLFF. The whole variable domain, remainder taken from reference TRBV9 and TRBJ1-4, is DSGVTQTPKHLITATGQRVTLRCSPRSGDLSVYWYQQSLDQGLQFLIQYYNGEERAKGNILERFSAQQFPDLHSELNLSSLELGDSALYFCASSVAGANEKLFFGSGTQLSVL.

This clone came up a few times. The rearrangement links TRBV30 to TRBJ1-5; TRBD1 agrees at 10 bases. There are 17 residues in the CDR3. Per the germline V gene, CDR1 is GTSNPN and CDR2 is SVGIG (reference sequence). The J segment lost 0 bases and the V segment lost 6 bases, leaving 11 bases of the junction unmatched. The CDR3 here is CACRDRDRGYSNQPQHF. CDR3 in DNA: TGTGCCTGCAGGGACAGGGACAGGGGTTATAGCAATCAGCCCCAGCATTTT.

CDR3 coding DNA: TGTGCCAGCTCACCGCTCCCGGGACAGGGCTACGAGCAGTACTTC. Amino acid sequence: CASSPLPGQGYEQYF. The chain couples TRBV18 to TRBJ2-7; TRBD1 matches 9 bases. V was clipped by 3 bases and J by 3 bases; unmatched bases: 6. Germline V gene sequence: CDR1 KGHSH, CDR2 LQKENI. The CDR3 spans 15 residues.

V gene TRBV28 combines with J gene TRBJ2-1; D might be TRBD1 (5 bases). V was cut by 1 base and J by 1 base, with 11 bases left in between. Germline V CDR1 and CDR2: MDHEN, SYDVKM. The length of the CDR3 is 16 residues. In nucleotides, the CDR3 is TGTGCCAGCAGTTTATATGGGGCATCATCCTACAATGAGCAGTTCTTC. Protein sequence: CASSLYGASSYNEQFF. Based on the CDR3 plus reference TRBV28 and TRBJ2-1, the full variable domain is DVKVTQSSRYLVKRTGEKVFLECVQDMDHENMFWYRQDPGLGLRLIYFSYDVKMKEKGDIPEGYSVSREKKERFSLILESASTNQTSMYLCASSLYGASSYNEQFFGPGTRLTVL.

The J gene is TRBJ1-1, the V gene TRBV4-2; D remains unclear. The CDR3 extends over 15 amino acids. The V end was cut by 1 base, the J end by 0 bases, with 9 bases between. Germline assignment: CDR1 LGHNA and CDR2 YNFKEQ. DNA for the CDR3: TGTGCCAGCAGCCAAGTCCAAGAAATGAACACTGAAGCTTTCTTT. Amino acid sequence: CASSQVQEMNTEAFF.

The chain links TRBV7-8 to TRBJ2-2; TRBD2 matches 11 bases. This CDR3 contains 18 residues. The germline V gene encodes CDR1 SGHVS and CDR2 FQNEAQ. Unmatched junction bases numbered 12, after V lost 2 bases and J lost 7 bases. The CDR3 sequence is CASSLRPMTSGVVGELFF. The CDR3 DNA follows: TGTGCCAGCAGCTTACGTCCCATGACTAGCGGGGTGGTCGGGGAGCTGTTTTTT.

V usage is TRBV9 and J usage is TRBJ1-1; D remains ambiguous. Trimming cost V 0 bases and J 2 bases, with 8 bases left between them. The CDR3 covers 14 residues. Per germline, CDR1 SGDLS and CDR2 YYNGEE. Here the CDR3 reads CASSVGNRNTEAFF. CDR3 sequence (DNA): TGTGCCAGCAGCGTAGGGAATCGAAACACTGAAGCTTTCTTT.

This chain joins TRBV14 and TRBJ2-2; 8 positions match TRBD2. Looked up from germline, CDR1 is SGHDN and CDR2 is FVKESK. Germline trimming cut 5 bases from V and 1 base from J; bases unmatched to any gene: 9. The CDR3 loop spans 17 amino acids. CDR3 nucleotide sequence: TGTGCCAGCAGCATCAGAAGCCTAGCGGGGAACACCGGGGAGCTGTTTTTT. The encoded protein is CASSIRSLAGNTGELFF.

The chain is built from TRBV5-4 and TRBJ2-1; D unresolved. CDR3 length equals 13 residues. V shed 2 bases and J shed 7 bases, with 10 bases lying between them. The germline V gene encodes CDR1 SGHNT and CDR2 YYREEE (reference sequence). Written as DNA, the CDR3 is TGTGCCAGCAGCTTTAACCCACGAAATGAGCAGTTCTTC. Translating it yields CASSFNPRNEQFF.

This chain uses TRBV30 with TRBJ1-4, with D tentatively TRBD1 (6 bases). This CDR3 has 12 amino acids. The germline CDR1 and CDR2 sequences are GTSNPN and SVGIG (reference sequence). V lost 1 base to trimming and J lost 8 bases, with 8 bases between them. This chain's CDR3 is CAWSAGQEKLFF. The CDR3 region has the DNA TGTGCCTGGAGTGCAGGACAGGAAAAACTGTTTTTT. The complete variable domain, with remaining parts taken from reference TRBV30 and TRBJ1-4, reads SQTIHQWPATLVQPVGSPLSLECTVEGTSNPNLYWYRQAAGRGLQLLFYSVGIGQISSEVPQNLSASRPQDRQFILSSKKLLLSDSGFYLCAWSAGQEKLFFGSGTQLSVL.

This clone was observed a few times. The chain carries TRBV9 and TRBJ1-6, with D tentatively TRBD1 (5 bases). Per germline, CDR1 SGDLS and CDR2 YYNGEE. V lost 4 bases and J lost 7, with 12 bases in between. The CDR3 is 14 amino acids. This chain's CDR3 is CASSRRGYNSPLHF. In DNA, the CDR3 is TGTGCCAGCAGCCGAAGGGGATACAATTCACCCCTCCACTTT.

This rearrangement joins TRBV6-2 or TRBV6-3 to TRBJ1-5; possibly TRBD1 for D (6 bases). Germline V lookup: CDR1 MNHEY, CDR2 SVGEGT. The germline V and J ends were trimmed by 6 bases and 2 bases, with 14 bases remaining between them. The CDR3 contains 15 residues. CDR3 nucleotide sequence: TGTGCCAGCAGCTCCCAGGGGTTAGGCAATCAGCCCCAGCATTTT. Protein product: CASSSQGLGNQPQHF.

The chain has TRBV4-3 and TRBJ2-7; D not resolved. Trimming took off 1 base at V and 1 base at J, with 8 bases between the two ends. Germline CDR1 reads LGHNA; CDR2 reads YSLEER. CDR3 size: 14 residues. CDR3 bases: TGCGCCAGCAGCCAAGGGCGGCTATCCTACGAGCAGTACTTC. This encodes CASSQGRLSYEQYF.

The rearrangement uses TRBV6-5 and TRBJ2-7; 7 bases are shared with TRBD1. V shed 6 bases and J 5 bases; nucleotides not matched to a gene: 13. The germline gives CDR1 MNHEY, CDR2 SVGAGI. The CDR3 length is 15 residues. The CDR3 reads CASSLPRDRKDEQYF. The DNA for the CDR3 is TGTGCCAGCAGCCTTCCAAGGGACAGAAAGGACGAGCAGTACTTC.

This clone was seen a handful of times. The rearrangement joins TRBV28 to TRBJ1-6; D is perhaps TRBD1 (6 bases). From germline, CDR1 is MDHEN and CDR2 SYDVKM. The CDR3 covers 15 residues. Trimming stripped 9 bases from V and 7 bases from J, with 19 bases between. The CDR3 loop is CASLPAQGKNSPLHF. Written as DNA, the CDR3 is TGTGCCAGTCTCCCGGCACAGGGAAAAAATTCACCCCTCCACTTT. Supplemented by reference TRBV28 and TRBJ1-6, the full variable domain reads DVKVTQSSRYLVKRTGEKVFLECVQDMDHENMFWYRQDPGLGLRLIYFSYDVKMKEKGDIPEGYSVSREKKERFSLILESASTNQTSMYLCASLPAQGKNSPLHFGNGTRLTVT.

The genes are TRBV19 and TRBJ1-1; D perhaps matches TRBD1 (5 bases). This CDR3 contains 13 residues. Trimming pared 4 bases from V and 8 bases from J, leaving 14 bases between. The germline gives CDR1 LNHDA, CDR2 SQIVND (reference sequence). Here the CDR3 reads CASSRQLPIEAFF. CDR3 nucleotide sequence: TGTGCCAGTAGTAGACAGCTACCGATAGAAGCTTTCTTT.

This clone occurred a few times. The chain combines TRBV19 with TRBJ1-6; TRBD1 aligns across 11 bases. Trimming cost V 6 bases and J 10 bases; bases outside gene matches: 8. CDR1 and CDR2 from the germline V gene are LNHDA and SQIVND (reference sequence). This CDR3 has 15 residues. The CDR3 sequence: CASRLGTGGLSPLHF. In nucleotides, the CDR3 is TGTGCCAGTAGGCTCGGGACAGGGGGTTTGTCACCCCTCCACTTT.

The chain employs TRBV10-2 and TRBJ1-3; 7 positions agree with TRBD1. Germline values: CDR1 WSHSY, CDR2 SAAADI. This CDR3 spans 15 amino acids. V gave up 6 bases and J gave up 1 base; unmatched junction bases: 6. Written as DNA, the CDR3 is TGCGCCAGCAGGGACAGGAGAAGGTCTGGAAACACCATATATTTT. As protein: CASRDRRRSGNTIYF.

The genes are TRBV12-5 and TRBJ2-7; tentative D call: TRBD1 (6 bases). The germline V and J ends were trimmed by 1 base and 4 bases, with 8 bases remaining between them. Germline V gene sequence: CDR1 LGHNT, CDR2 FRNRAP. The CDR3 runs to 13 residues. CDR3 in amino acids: CASGLGTGYEQYF. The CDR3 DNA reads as TGTGCTAGTGGTTTGGGAACAGGGTACGAGCAGTACTTC.

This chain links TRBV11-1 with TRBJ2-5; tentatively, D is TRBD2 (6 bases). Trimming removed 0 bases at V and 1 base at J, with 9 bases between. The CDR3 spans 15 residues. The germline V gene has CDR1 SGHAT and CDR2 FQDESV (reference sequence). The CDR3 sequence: CASSLAGRSQETQYF. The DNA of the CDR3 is TGTGCCAGCAGCTTAGCGGGGAGGTCCCAAGAGACCCAGTACTTC. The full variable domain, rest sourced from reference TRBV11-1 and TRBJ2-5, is EAEVAQSPRYKITEKSQAVAFWCDPISGHATLYWYRQILGQGPELLVQFQDESVVDDSQLPKDRFSAERLKGVDSTLKIQPAELGDSAMYLCASSLAGRSQETQYFGPGTRLLVL.